This T cell receptor (beta chain) was profiled in a study of blood T cell repertoires in COVID-19. Original analysis: Estimated nucleated cell counts came from reference gene primer amplification. Sequenced by immunoSEQ multiplex PCR; TCRdb stores in-frame clones only, minus some. The V and J calls and clone size were taken over from that table, and D and trimming were inferred from the DNA. The data contain 45,000 to 55,000 clones, 78% of them seen just once; the ten biggest clones take up more than 13%. Germline CDR1 and CDR2: MDHEN and SYDVKM. The CDR3 has 16 residues. The V and J ends lost 3 bases and 7 bases, in that order; junction bases with no gene match: 11.

The clonotype was recovered from a human donor with active or convalescent COVID-19. The donor label of this sample is uncertain. The V and J genes are TRBV28 and TRBJ2-1; 8 bases agree with TRBD2. Input material: peripheral blood. CDR3 loop: CASSFYSGSERNEQFF. In nucleotides, the CDR3 is TGTGCCAGCAGTTTCTACAGCGGGAGCGAGCGGAATGAGCAGTTCTTC.